The 3 T cell receptor beta chains presented below share a single source sample, sequenced in a study of read filtering for tumor transcriptome and immune sequencing. From approximately 430 ng of RNA, a library with molecular barcoded alpha/delta and beta/gamma adaptors was made. TCRdb called the reads again in MiXCR, with one record for every CDR3 protein. Of some 140,000 distinct CDR3 sequences listed, 13% were seen once; the top ten hold more than 6.5%. The sequenced material came from a population of CD138-negative cells sorted from bone marrow. These receptors were obtained from a donor over 35 with multiple myeloma.

This clonotype came up many times. J is TRBJ2-5 and V is TRBV5-8, with 9 bases identical to TRBD2. This CDR3 comprises 15 residues. With 0 bases clipped from V and 4 bases from J, the junction kept 4 bases outside the gene matches. Germline assignment: CDR1 SGHTS and CDR2 YDEGEE. Written as DNA, the CDR3 is TGTGCCAGCAGCTTGGCCTTACTAGCGGGAGAGACCCAGTACTTC. Translation: CASSLALLAGETQYF. Drawing the rest from reference TRBV5-8 and TRBJ2-5, the complete variable domain is EAGVTQSPTHLIKTRGQQATLRCSPISGHTSVYWYQQALGLGLQFLLWYDEGEERNRGNFPPRFSGRQFPNYSSELNVNALELEDSALYLCASSLALLAGETQYFGPGTRLLVL.

This clonotype has at least ten counts. J is TRBJ2-1 and V is TRBV7-9; 8 nucleotides match TRBD1. The J segment lost 7 bases and the V segment lost 6 bases, leaving 11 bases of the junction unmatched. This CDR3 is 15 amino acids long. Germline CDR1 is SEHNR and CDR2 is FQNEAQ (reference sequence). The CDR3 DNA is TGTGCCAGCAGAAAAGGTGGGACAGGAGCAAATGAGCAGTTCTTC. Translating gives CASRKGGTGANEQFF.

This rearrangement joins TRBV11-3 to TRBJ1-1, with D possibly TRBD1 on 5 matching bases. This CDR3 is built from 13 residues. Trimming stripped 5 bases from V and 3 bases from J, with 10 bases between. Per germline, CDR1 SGHNT and CDR2 YENEEA. DNA for the CDR3: TGTGCCAGCAGCAGGGAACAGGACACTGAAGCTTTCTTT. Its protein product is CASSREQDTEAFF.